This TCR beta chain was documented in a study of T cells in localized non-small cell lung cancer. Generated by immunoSEQ multiplex PCR, the TCRdb table keeps only in-frame clones and is missing some. The repertoire consists of approximately 22,000 clones, with around 90% occurring once and the leading ten covering around 7%. Overall study results and limits: Out of the top 100 tumor clones, a median 57 were seen in adjacent lung. Overall survival was longer when the density of T cells in the blood was higher. Uninvolved neighboring lung showed the greatest T cell clonality, exceeding tumor. Heterogeneity remains possible because sequencing was limited to only one tumor region.

This clone was recorded only once. Its antigen is unidentified. The V and J ends lost 5 bases and 0 bases, in that order; junction bases with no gene match: 9. The CDR3 length is 16 residues. From germline, CDR1 is SEHNR and CDR2 FQNEAQ (reference sequence). The input for sequencing was peripheral blood, taken before any cancer treatment. The genes are TRBV7-9 and TRBJ1-2; 7 bases fit TRBD1. This receptor was taken from a male donor aged 60 or older with stage I squamous cell lung carcinoma. The chain's CDR3 is CASSHSGTVTNYGYTF. In DNA form, the CDR3 reads TGTGCCAGCAGCCACTCCGGGACAGTTACTAACTATGGCTACACCTTC.